These 10 T cell receptor beta chains came from one sample sequenced in a study of OX40 agonist ivuxolimab in advanced cancers. Generated by immunoSEQ multiplex PCR, the TCRdb table keeps only in-frame clones and is missing some. The table shows 36,000 or so clones, with roughly 81% occurring only once. The sample consisted of CD4+ or CD8+ T cells sorted from blood, taken in a trial of the OX40 agonist ivuxolimab. The receptor source for this set is an adult with an advanced solid tumor such as melanoma, head and neck, liver or kidney cancer.

The sample holds one count of this clone. The chain carries TRBV5-1 and TRBJ1-4, with D perhaps matching TRBD1 (6 bases). V was cut by 4 bases and J by 4 bases, with 14 bases left in between. Germline V gives CDR1 SGHRS, CDR2 YFSETQ. The CDR3 is 15 amino acids. The chain's CDR3 is CASSTKGGVNEKLFF. The CDR3 DNA sequence: TGCGCCAGCAGCACTAAAGGGGGTGTTAATGAAAAACTGTTTTTT. Full variable domain (missing parts from reference TRBV5-1 and TRBJ1-4): KAGVTQTPRYLIKTRGQQVTLSCSPISGHRSVSWYQQTPGQGLQFLFEYFSETQRNKGNFPGRFSGRQFSNSRSEMNVSTLELGDSALYLCASSTKGGVNEKLFFGSGTQLSVL.

This rearrangement joins TRBV9 to TRBJ1-3; possible D gene TRBD1, 5 bases. The ends were cut back, 0 bases at V and 4 bases at J, with 11 bases in the middle. The germline V gene has CDR1 SGDLS and CDR2 YYNGEE. This CDR3 has 15 amino acids. The CDR3 loop is CASSVGGGLGNTIYF. CDR3 nucleotide sequence: TGTGCCAGCAGCGTAGGCGGGGGACTCGGAAACACCATATATTTT. Full variable domain (remainder filled in from reference TRBV9 and TRBJ1-3): DSGVTQTPKHLITATGQRVTLRCSPRSGDLSVYWYQQSLDQGLQFLIQYYNGEERAKGNILERFSAQQFPDLHSELNLSSLELGDSALYFCASSVGGGLGNTIYFGEGSWLTVV.

In this sample, this clone is medium-sized. The chain has TRBV29-1 and TRBJ1-1; D perhaps matches TRBD1 (6 bases). V was cut by 5 bases and J by 2 bases, with 12 bases left in between. The CDR3 spans 13 residues. The germline V gene has CDR1 SQVTM and CDR2 ANQGSEA. This CDR3 reads CSVIGTPNTEAFF. The CDR3 DNA sequence: TGCAGCGTTATCGGGACACCCAACACTGAAGCTTTCTTT.

This clone was seen only once. This chain joins TRBV7-9 and TRBJ2-7, with D tentatively TRBD1 (5 bases). Germline V lookup: CDR1 SEHNR, CDR2 FQNEAQ (reference sequence). V gave up 5 bases and J gave up 5 bases, with 7 bases separating them. The CDR3 consists of 11 residues. For the CDR3, the DNA is TGTGCCAGCAGCGACAGTCACGAGCAGTACTTC. Its protein product is CASSDSHEQYF.

This chain joins TRBV28 and TRBJ1-4; D perhaps matches TRBD1 (6 bases). With 5 bases removed from V and 7 bases from J, the gap between germline ends came to 17 bases. The CDR3 contains 15 residues. Germline CDR1 reads MDHEN; CDR2 reads SYDVKM. This CDR3 is CASSRSNRAGEKLFF. In DNA, the CDR3 is TGTGCCAGCAGTCGATCCAACAGGGCGGGTGAAAAACTGTTTTTT. The whole variable domain, filled in from reference TRBV28 and TRBJ1-4, reads DVKVTQSSRYLVKRTGEKVFLECVQDMDHENMFWYRQDPGLGLRLIYFSYDVKMKEKGDIPEGYSVSREKKERFSLILESASTNQTSMYLCASSRSNRAGEKLFFGSGTQLSVL.

This chain links TRBV6-5 with TRBJ2-2, with D tentatively TRBD1 (6 bases). V was cut by 2 bases and J by 0 bases, with 7 bases left in between. The germline V gene encodes CDR1 MNHEY and CDR2 SVGAGI. The CDR3 has 15 amino acids. For the CDR3, the DNA is TGTGCCAGCAGTTACGGGGGCCCGAACACCGGGGAGCTGTTTTTT. As protein: CASSYGGPNTGELFF.

This clone was picked up one time. The chain employs TRBV28 and TRBJ2-5; D uncertain. The CDR3 spans 14 residues. V shed 7 bases and J shed 3 bases, with 15 bases lying between them. In germline, CDR1 is MDHEN, CDR2 SYDVKM. For the CDR3, the DNA is TGTGCCAGCACATCATTTGGCATTGAAGAGACCCAGTACTTC. This sequence encodes CASTSFGIEETQYF. The complete variable domain, with remaining parts taken from reference TRBV28 and TRBJ2-5, reads DVKVTQSSRYLVKRTGEKVFLECVQDMDHENMFWYRQDPGLGLRLIYFSYDVKMKEKGDIPEGYSVSREKKERFSLILESASTNQTSMYLCASTSFGIEETQYFGPGTRLLVL.

The CDR3 region is CASSLPVLPTNEKLFF. The CDR3 nucleotides are TGTGCCAGCAGTTTACCAGTCCTTCCAACTAATGAAAAACTGTTTTTT. The chain joins TRBV28 to TRBJ1-4; D unresolved. V lost 2 bases to trimming and J lost 0 bases, with 10 bases between them. CDR1 MDHEN and CDR2 SYDVKM come from the germline V gene. The CDR3 runs to 16 residues.

The chain combines TRBV6-1 with TRBJ1-5, with 7 bases matching TRBD1. The junction had 10 bases not matched to a gene; V was cut back by 11 bases and J by 3 bases. There are 14 residues in the CDR3. Per the germline V gene, CDR1 is MNHNS and CDR2 is SASEGT. CDR3 in amino acids: CASSQGGNNQPQHF. The CDR3 DNA reads as TGTGCCTCTAGTCAGGGGGGAAACAATCAGCCCCAGCATTTT.

This chain's CDR3 is CASSPSLSGGYEQYF. In DNA form, the CDR3 reads TGTGCCAGCAGCCCCTCCCTGTCCGGGGGGTACGAGCAGTACTTC. The chain recombines TRBV5-4 with TRBJ2-7, with 7 bases matching TRBD2. The junction had 11 bases not matched to a gene; V was cut back by 4 bases and J by 4 bases. CDR1 and CDR2 (germline): SGHNT, YYREEE (reference sequence). The CDR3 is 15 residues long.